A single sample gave rise to the 19 T cell receptor beta chains below, sequenced in a study of blood T cell repertoires in COVID-19. Only in-frame clones appear in the TCRdb table, and some are missing; sequencing was by immunoSEQ multiplex PCR. Altogether 200,000 to 250,000 clones are present, just over 85% being singletons, with the ten largest covering around 1.6%. The source material was peripheral blood. The receptors originated from a young man with active or convalescent COVID-19.

The genes are TRBV3-1 (or the pseudogene TRBV3-2) and TRBJ2-7; 9 bases are shared with TRBD2. V dropped 1 base and J dropped 6; count of bases not matched to a gene: 13. The CDR3 is 17 residues long. Germline lookup yields CDR1 LGHDT and CDR2 YNNKEL (reference sequence). CDR3 nucleotides: TGTGCCAGCAGCCAAGGGACCCTAGCGGGAATAGGTGGCGAGCAGTACTTC. Translating gives CASSQGTLAGIGGEQYF.

V is TRBV29-1 and J is TRBJ1-2, with a tentative D call TRBD1 (5 bases). Germline V CDR1 and CDR2: SQVTM, ANQGSEA. V was clipped by 3 bases and J by 6 bases, with 8 bases between them. The CDR3 sequence is 11 residues long. The CDR3: CSVDWGDGYTF. CDR3 in DNA: TGCAGCGTTGACTGGGGGGATGGCTACACCTTC. The whole variable domain, filled in from reference TRBV29-1 and TRBJ1-2, reads SAVISQKPSRDICQRGTSLTIQCQVDSQVTMMFWYRQQPGQSLTLIATANQGSEATYESGFVIDKFPISRPNLTFSTLTVSNMSPEDSSIYLCSVDWGDGYTFGSGTRLTVV.

The V call is TRBV12-3 or TRBV12-4, the J call TRBJ2-5; D remains ambiguous. Trimming stripped 2 bases from V and 0 bases from J, with 4 bases between. The CDR3 contains 13 residues. The CDR3 DNA sequence: TGTGCCAGCAGTTTAAACTACCAAGAGACCCAGTACTTC. Amino acids: CASSLNYQETQYF.

The chain carries TRBV7-9 and TRBJ1-1, with TRBD1 matching 10 bases. The CDR3 totals 15 residues. After removal of 5 bases from V and 5 bases from J, the junction contained 8 bases not matched to a gene. The germline gives CDR1 SEHNR, CDR2 FQNEAQ (reference sequence). CDR3 coding DNA: TGTGCCAGCAGCACAGACAGGGGGCGAAGGACTGAAGCTTTCTTT. Its translation is CASSTDRGRRTEAFF.

Note on this clone: A junction end diverges from the germline sequence, so it may reflect a read error. The genes are TRBV27 and TRBJ1-1; D is unresolved. The CDR3 extends over 13 amino acids. The germline V gene has CDR1 MNHEY and CDR2 SMNVEV (reference sequence). CDR3 loop: CASSLTGNAEAFF. For the CDR3, the DNA is TGTGCCAGCAGTTTAACCGGGAACGCTGAAGCTTTCTTT.

V gene TRBV28 combines with J gene TRBJ2-3, with TRBD2 matching over 12 bases. Trimming removed 6 bases from V and 6 bases from J; junction bases left unmatched: 10. This CDR3 is 16 amino acids long. Germline CDR1 MDHEN, CDR2 SYDVKM. The CDR3 DNA sequence: TGTGCCAGCAGACCTAGCGGGAGGGCCTTGTCGGATACGCAGTATTTT. Its protein product is CASRPSGRALSDTQYF.

The chain employs TRBV6-6 and TRBJ2-3; 7 positions agree with TRBD1. The CDR3 spans 15 residues. Germline CDR1 and CDR2: MNHNY and SVGAGI (reference sequence). Trimming took 6 bases from V and 0 from J; bases not matched to a gene: 6. CDR3 nucleotide sequence: TGTGCCAGCAGAAGGGGACAGCAGAGCACAGATACGCAGTATTTT. Its translation is CASRRGQQSTDTQYF.

V gene TRBV12-3 or TRBV12-4 combines with J gene TRBJ2-5; D possibly corresponds to TRBD1 (5 bases). The CDR3 extends over 13 amino acids. Trimming removed 3 bases at V and 1 base at J, with 6 bases between. CDR3 in DNA: TGTGCCAGCAGTTTCAGGGCCCAAGAGACCCAGTACTTC. It specifies CASSFRAQETQYF.

The chain couples TRBV7-9 to TRBJ1-2, with D unresolved. Trimming took off 1 base at V and 7 bases at J, with 10 bases between the two ends. This CDR3 region has 13 residues. Germline lookup yields CDR1 SEHNR and CDR2 FQNEAQ (reference sequence). Here the CDR3 reads CASSLDGEVGYTF. For the CDR3, the DNA is TGTGCCAGCAGCTTAGATGGTGAGGTTGGCTACACCTTC.

The chain recombines TRBV7-6 with TRBJ2-2, with D possibly being TRBD2 (7 bases). The germline V and J ends were trimmed by 6 bases and 7 bases, with 15 bases remaining between them. This CDR3 spans 14 amino acids. Germline values: CDR1 SGHVS, CDR2 FNYEAQ. CDR3 amino acids: CASRRGGTLGELFF. CDR3 sequence (DNA): TGTGCCAGCAGGAGGGGGGGAACACTCGGGGAGCTGTTTTTT.

This chain joins TRBV27 and TRBJ2-7; TRBD2 matches at 7 bases. The CDR3 runs 14 residues. Per germline, CDR1 MNHEY and CDR2 SMNVEV (reference sequence). V lost 6 bases and J lost 5; bases outside the gene matches: 10. The CDR3 DNA is TGTGCCAGCAGCTTTATTGCGGGAGCGCACGAGCAGTACTTC. Its translation: CASSFIAGAHEQYF.

V gene TRBV27 combines with J gene TRBJ1-2; 7 bases agree with TRBD1. Germline CDR1 reads MNHEY; CDR2 reads SMNVEV (reference sequence). Trimming took 0 bases from V and 6 from J; bases not matched to a gene: 10. The CDR3 sequence is 16 residues long. The CDR3: CASSLSDRHGSDGYTF. The CDR3 coding sequence is TGTGCCAGCAGTTTATCGGACAGGCACGGATCGGATGGCTACACCTTC.

The V call is TRBV12-1, the J call TRBJ2-7; the D call of TRBD2 is as the table states it, not checked on the DNA. TRBV12-1 is listed as a pseudogene. CDR3 length equals 15 residues. This CDR3 is CASSSNTSGRSEQYF. The DNA for the CDR3 is TGTGCCAGCAGCTCGAATACTAGCGGGAGAAGCGAGCAGTACTTC.

This clone came up once. The chain uses TRBV5-1 and TRBJ2-4; TRBD2 agrees at 8 bases. This CDR3 has 13 amino acids. Looked up from germline, CDR1 is SGHRS and CDR2 is YFSETQ. With 6 bases clipped from V and 6 bases from J, the junction kept 5 bases outside the gene matches. The CDR3 spells CASMDGRVNIQYF. CDR3 coding DNA: TGCGCCAGCATGGACGGGAGGGTAAACATTCAGTACTTC. The variable domain in full, with the rest retrieved from reference TRBV5-1 and TRBJ2-4, is KAGVTQTPRYLIKTRGQQVTLSCSPISGHRSVSWYQQTPGQGLQFLFEYFSETQRNKGNFPGRFSGRQFSNSRSEMNVSTLELGDSALYLCASMDGRVNIQYFGAGTRLSVL.

This rearrangement joins TRBV7-2 to TRBJ1-4; possible D gene TRBD1, 5 bases. The CDR3 length is 16 residues. V lost 5 bases and J 7 bases, leaving 20 bases between the germline ends. Germline V lookup: CDR1 SGHTA, CDR2 FQGNSA. The CDR3 DNA sequence: TGTGCCAGCAGCCCTATGGGAGGGACGGTTCTTGAAAAACTGTTTTTT. Residues: CASSPMGGTVLEKLFF.

CDR3 sequence (DNA): TGTGCCAGCAGCCAAGATTCTTCCTGGGGAGGTAGATATGGCTACACCTTC. This codes for CASSQDSSWGGRYGYTF. The chain employs TRBV3-1 (or the pseudogene TRBV3-2) and TRBJ1-2; D unresolved. This CDR3 region has 17 residues. The germline gives CDR1 LGHDT, CDR2 YNNKEL (reference sequence). The V gene lost 0 bases and the J gene lost 5 bases, with 19 bases spanning the gap.

The chain carries TRBV30 and TRBJ1-6, with TRBD1 matching 7 bases. V trimming: 5 bases; J trimming: 6 bases; junction bases outside the gene matches: 7. Per germline, CDR1 GTSNPN and CDR2 SVGIG (reference sequence). The CDR3 consists of 14 residues. The chain's CDR3 is CAWWPGQLNSPLHF. CDR3 coding DNA: TGTGCCTGGTGGCCGGGACAGCTTAATTCACCCCTCCACTTT.

The V and J genes are TRBV27 and TRBJ1-6; a weak D match, TRBD1 (6 bases). The length of the CDR3 is 14 residues. Germline V gives CDR1 MNHEY, CDR2 SMNVEV (reference sequence). V lost 5 bases to trimming and J lost 7 bases, with 12 bases between them. In nucleotides, the CDR3 is TGTGCCAGCAGTCTAGGACAGTACAATTCACCCCTCCACTTT. Amino acids: CASSLGQYNSPLHF.

This clone occurred once. V is TRBV3-1 (or the pseudogene TRBV3-2) and J is TRBJ1-6; a possible D gene is TRBD1 (5 bases). This CDR3 is 16 amino acids long. Trimming took off 0 bases at V and 11 bases at J, with 17 bases between the two ends. Germline V lookup: CDR1 LGHDT, CDR2 YNNKEL (reference sequence). The CDR3 DNA reads TGTGCCAGCAGCCAAGATCCGGGGGGGTTCTACGCACCCCTCCACTTT. Translating it yields CASSQDPGGFYAPLHF.